This T cell receptor beta chain derives from a study of cytomegalovirus exposure and HLA in healthy donors. Study findings and constraints: Among TCR beta chains, those listed as cytomegalovirus-associated numbered around 160. CMV antigen specificity of a few CMV-associated chains was confirmed in vitro.

The PCR used 60 Vbeta and 13 Jbeta primers. Assay: immunoSEQ multiplex PCR; the TCRdb copy retains only in-frame clones and omits some. The sample shows over 75,000 clones, less than 75% of them seen only once. The V gene's germline CDR1 is MNHNY and CDR2 SVGAGI (reference sequence). The CDR3 has 13 amino acids. Trimming at V came to 6 bases and at J to 6 bases, leaving 5 bases not matched to a gene. This clone was recorded a few times. The antigen is undetermined. This clonotype originated in a man between 25 and 39 years old in good health and CMV-seronegative. The material sequenced was PBMCs. V usage is TRBV6-6 and J usage is TRBJ1-5, with 7 nucleotides matching TRBD1. This CDR3 reads CASSPQGGQPQHF. CDR3 DNA sequence: TGTGCCAGCAGCCCCCAGGGGGGTCAGCCCCAGCATTTT.